This TCR beta chain stems from a study of blood T cells in healthy people across ages (dated by TCRdb to 2015 to 2017). Notes on the research overall: Template switching captured roughly one uniquely barcoded TCR beta cDNA molecule per two T cells in model experiments. Four age groups were formed from the donors: young (average about 15 years), middle-aged (approximately 40), aged (approximately 60) and long-lived (about 75). Donors of different ages were randomly distributed across sequencing lanes to avoid experimental bias. The study measured age-related changes in TCR beta repertoire diversity using deep sequencing normalized with unique cDNA molecular identifiers. Two additional independent replicas of 1 million unique cDNA reads from the same blood draw were analyzed for two donors (one aged 18 to 30 and one aged 80 or older).

This clonotype appeared once. It has no known antigen specificity. One base away there is no much larger clone; base qualities are not given. Library construction relied on 5' RACE. For sequencing, an Illumina HiSeq 2500 was employed. A second PCR of about 7 to 12 cycles was performed with a sample-barcoded 5' primer and a J-beta primer mix. Each TCR beta cDNA molecule received a unique molecular identifier from a template-switch 5' adaptor carrying 12 random nucleotides. Each sample yielded at least 2.5 million CDR3-containing paired-end reads. All of the RNA was converted into first-strand cDNA using the Mint cDNA synthesis kit, with a TRBC-specific oligonucleotide serving as the primer. Following uracil-DNA glycosylase treatment, all cDNA underwent a first 18-cycle PCR with the universal primers M1SS and BC2_uni_R. For the original study's pipeline: Normalization of each sample was performed by random selection of 1 million high-quality reads, each carrying a distinct molecular identifier. Instead of being binned into consensus sequences, reads that shared molecular identifiers were thrown out. MiTCR, run with a Q25 quality threshold and the strictest error-elimination algorithm, handled CDR3 identification, clonotype clustering and error correction. A nonparametric unseen species model with Euler transformation was used to estimate lower-bound total TCR beta diversity. Clones were called with MiXCR by TCRdb after fastp trimmed the public reads at Q25, and only in-frame beta chains were retained. Entries are consolidated by CDR3 protein sequence, retaining the most common genes and DNA. These V and J calls are TCRdb output, not the study's own analysis. Counted in this sample were about 970,000 distinct CDR3 sequences; about 53% of them appeared once. The ten most abundant clones make up about 21% of the sample.

V is clipped by 6 bases and J by 7 bases, and the sequence between their germline boundaries is 22 bases long. Measured from the cysteine to the phenylalanine, the CDR3 is 16 residues long. The DNA shown is the 48-base CDR3, in frame from base 1. The CDR1 and CDR2 encoded by the germline V gene are KGHSH and LQKENI. Findings and caveats that apply to the study as a whole: As age increased, observed TCR beta diversity per million T cells dropped in a roughly linear way, and a significant reduction was already evident by age 40. The long-lived group showed more naive CD4+ T cells, fewer expanded clones and increased TCR diversity than the aged group, suggesting age selection. Because donor CMV infection status was unknown, age-related changes in expanded clonotypes were potentially confounded. The percentage of naive T cells measured by flow cytometry correlated strongly with observed TCR beta diversity. Bulk unsorted PBMC profiling prevented conclusive comparison of naive and antigen-experienced compartments. Estimates of total diversity based on one million sequenced T cells were considered lower bounds and underestimates.

Systemically healthy Caucasian individuals from Russia, over 30 in total and aged roughly 6 to 90 years, were included as donors. Roughly 9 milliliters of peripheral blood were drawn from each donor into EDTA-treated Vacutainer tubes. Ficoll-Paque density-gradient centrifugation was used to isolate PBMCs, with at least 6 million obtained per sample. Total RNA was extracted from PBMCs with Trizol reagent, with at least 6 micrograms obtained per sample. For every donor, an aliquot of PBMCs went through flow cytometry to measure the percentages of naive CD45RAhigh/CD27high T cells. Rearrangement joined TRBV18 to TRBJ1-5, with TRBD1 tentatively as D gene (6 bases match). Sequenced input: blood. The TCR originated in a woman aged 55-75 years in good health. The DNA sequence follows: TGTGCCAGCTCCGCTAATTACAGGGTGCCCGGGCAGCCCCAGCATTTT. Its protein product is CASSANYRVPGQPQHF.